The 14 T cell receptor beta chains presented below share a single source sample, sequenced in a study of identical twins. MiXCR, applied by TCRdb to the 5' RACE reads, yields one record per CDR3 protein. This table has hundreds of thousands of distinct CDR3 sequences, roughly 20% appearing once. Another study also made use of these data, one on T cells expressing NK-cell markers.

Sequencing used PBMCs. These receptors were collected from a woman in her late teens or twenties in good health.

This clonotype was detected a few times. The J gene is TRBJ2-1, the V gene TRBV20-1, with a possible D match to TRBD2 (5 bases). The germline V gene encodes CDR1 DFQATT and CDR2 SNEGSKA (reference sequence). This CDR3 has 15 residues. V dropped 0 bases and J dropped 2 bases, with 11 bases sitting between them. The CDR3 region is CSAREVSGTYNEQFF. CDR3 nucleotides: TGCAGTGCTAGAGAAGTAAGCGGAACCTACAATGAGCAGTTCTTC.

At least ten counts were recorded for this clonotype. The chain has TRBV7-2 and TRBJ2-2; the match to TRBD2 covers 8 bases. The ends lost 4 bases at V and 7 bases at J; junction bases unmatched: 5. Germline CDR1 reads SGHTA; CDR2 reads FQGNSA. This CDR3 is 14 amino acids long. CDR3 residues: CASSSSGRGGELFF. The CDR3 bases are TGTGCCAGCAGCTCGAGCGGGAGAGGCGGGGAGCTGTTTTTT. Filled out from reference TRBV7-2 and TRBJ2-2, the complete variable domain reads GAGVSQSPSNKVTEKGKDVELRCDPISGHTALYWYRQSLGQGLEFLIYFQGNSAPDKSGLPSDRFSAERTGGSVSTLTIQRTQQEDSAVYLCASSSSGRGGELFFGEGSRLTVL.

There are a few counts of this clonotype. The rearrangement uses TRBV5-1 and TRBJ1-2, with D perhaps TRBD1 (6 bases). The length of the CDR3 is 15 residues. V lost 3 bases and J 8 bases, leaving 20 bases between the germline ends. Germline V lookup: CDR1 SGHRS, CDR2 YFSETQ. The CDR3 nucleotides read TGCGCCAGCAGCTGGGGGGGCAGGGTAAAAGAAGGCTACACCTTC. Translation gives CASSWGGRVKEGYTF.

The rearrangement joins TRBV12-5 to TRBJ2-3, with D perhaps assigned TRBD1 or TRBD2 (5 bases each). There are 18 residues in the CDR3. Germline CDR1 reads LGHNT; CDR2 reads FRNRAP. Trimming left V 2 bases short and J 2 bases short, with 20 bases between. CDR3 loop: CASGLTPDGTADTDTQYF. The CDR3 nucleotides are TGTGCTAGTGGTTTGACCCCAGATGGGACGGCCGACACAGATACGCAGTATTTT.

This clonotype appeared a few times. The J gene is TRBJ2-5, the V gene TRBV5-1; D is possibly TRBD1 (6 bases). Germline V gene sequence: CDR1 SGHRS, CDR2 YFSETQ. The CDR3 has 16 residues. V lost 4 bases, J lost 2 bases, and 18 bases lay in between. CDR3 sequence: CASSTWTVPPQETQYF. The CDR3 DNA sequence: TGCGCCAGCAGCACTTGGACAGTTCCACCTCAAGAGACCCAGTACTTC.

This chain uses TRBV7-8 with TRBJ1-5; D gene uncertain. Germline CDR1 and CDR2: SGHVS and FQNEAQ. V lost 3 bases and J 2 bases, leaving 23 bases between the germline ends. The CDR3 runs 19 residues. CDR3 DNA sequence: TGTGCCAGCAGCTTTATTGGGCAGCAACGCCAGAGTCGCAATCAGCCCCAGCATTTT. Encoded protein: CASSFIGQQRQSRNQPQHF.

This rearrangement joins TRBV24-1 to TRBJ2-1; no definite D call. This CDR3 is built from 14 residues. From germline, CDR1 is KGHDR and CDR2 SFDVKD. The germline V and J ends were trimmed by 6 bases and 3 bases, with 11 bases remaining between them. CDR3 coding DNA: TGTGCCACCAGTTCCTCCGGGTACTACAATGAGCAGTTCTTC. It is translated as CATSSSGYYNEQFF.

The chain couples TRBV7-9 to TRBJ2-7, with D perhaps matching TRBD2 (5 bases). Germline V CDR1 and CDR2: SEHNR, FQNEAQ (reference sequence). The CDR3 is made up of 14 amino acids. Trimming removed 5 bases from V and 3 bases from J, with 14 bases in between. The CDR3 loop reads CASSGISGVYEQYF. The CDR3 DNA follows: TGTGCCAGCAGCGGTATCTCCGGGGTCTACGAGCAGTACTTC.

The V and J genes are TRBV12-3 or TRBV12-4 and TRBJ1-1, with 7 bases that match TRBD1. The CDR3 runs to 12 residues. After removal of 7 bases from V and 8 bases from J, the junction contained 7 bases not matched to a gene. CDR3 residues: CASTPGQEEAFF. The CDR3 coding sequence is TGTGCCAGCACTCCAGGACAGGAGGAAGCTTTCTTT.

In its sample, this clonotype was seen a few times. This CDR3 reads CASSQVQLSGGPQNTQYF. The CDR3 DNA sequence: TGTGCCAGCAGCCAAGTCCAGCTTAGCGGGGGTCCCCAAAATACGCAGTATTTT. This chain connects TRBV4-2 to TRBJ2-3; 9 bases line up with TRBD2. The V gene's germline CDR1 is LGHNA and CDR2 YNFKEQ. This CDR3 is 18 amino acids long. Trimming removed 1 base from V and 7 bases from J; junction bases left unmatched: 15.

This clonotype was detected only a few times. The V and J genes are TRBV2 and TRBJ2-7, with D tentatively TRBD1 (6 bases). Germline V gene sequence: CDR1 SNHLY, CDR2 FYNNEI. The germline V and J ends were trimmed by 4 bases and 0 bases, with 13 bases remaining between them. The CDR3 runs 15 residues. As DNA, the CDR3 is TGTGCCAGCAGTGGGGACAAGGGAAACTCCTACGAGCAGTACTTC. It translates to CASSGDKGNSYEQYF.

The chain uses TRBV5-1 and TRBJ2-7; D is unresolved. V lost 0 bases and J 1 base, leaving 14 bases between the germline ends. The CDR3 consists of 16 residues. Germline values: CDR1 SGHRS, CDR2 YFSETQ. The CDR3 DNA reads as TGCGCCAGCAGCTTGGCATTGAGGTCCCGTTCCTACGAGCAGTACTTC. It specifies CASSLALRSRSYEQYF.

This clonotype was counted between two and nine times. This chain joins TRBV18 and TRBJ2-6; the D is unclear. Germline CDR1 KGHSH, CDR2 LQKENI. V lost 10 bases and J 1 base, leaving 17 bases between the germline ends. The CDR3 totals 16 residues. CDR3 DNA: TGTGCCACCTTCACCAATGGGGAATCTGGGGCCAACGTCCTGACTTTC. Translating gives CATFTNGESGANVLTF. Supplemented by reference TRBV18 and TRBJ2-6, the full variable domain reads NAGVMQNPRHLVRRRGQEARLRCSPMKGHSHVYWYRQLPEEGLKFMVYLQKENIIDESGMPKERFSAEFPKEGPSILRIQQVVRGDSAAYFCATFTNGESGANVLTFGAGSRLTVL.

This clonotype occurred a few times. The chain recombines TRBV10-3 with TRBJ2-2; 10 nucleotides agree with TRBD1. Germline V gene data show CDR1 as ENHRY and CDR2 as SYGVKD. Losses at the gene ends were 5 bases for V and 1 base for J; bases not matched to a gene: 1. The CDR3 loop spans 15 amino acids. The CDR3: CAISRTGGNTGELFF. CDR3 nucleotides: TGTGCCATCAGTCGGACAGGGGGGAACACCGGGGAGCTGTTTTTT.